This TCR beta chain was captured in a study of PD-1 blockade in mismatch repair-deficient tumors (dated by TCRdb to 2016 to 2017). Regarding the study in general: Between late 2013 and September 2016, the trial enrolled some 91 consecutive patients with approximately 11 mismatch repair-deficient cancer types, every one of whom had been previously treated and was progressing. Tumor-associated T cell clones in the peripheral blood of patients responding to PD-1 blockade were tracked using deep sequencing of TCR CDR3 regions. The paper's findings and limits, for the study overall: Tumor-resident clones, often undetectable in blood before treatment, expanded rapidly after pembrolizumab and then contracted, generally before radiologic responses.

Mismatch repair deficiency was established in every enrolled patient by polymerase chain reaction or immunohistochemistry. Three patients who responded to pembrolizumab therapy underwent TCR sequencing. The phase II trial prospectively evaluated PD-1 blockade with pembrolizumab in advanced mismatch repair-deficient cancers, independent of tissue of origin. Peripheral blood T cell samples were collected serially, before PD-1 blockade began and at several time points afterward. The timing of each blood sample was reported as weeks after the first dose of pembrolizumab. Cut back by 3 bases and 4 bases, the V and J ends lie 17 bases apart. The CDR3 measures 16 amino acids from cysteine to phenylalanine. Only the CDR3 DNA is retained, 48 bases long and in frame from the first base. CDR1 and CDR2 were assigned from the germline V gene as SGDLS and YYNGEE. To note about this clone: The antigen it binds to is not known. Nothing much larger sits one base from this clone, and base qualities are not available.

The library was obtained by the immunoSEQ multiplex PCR assay. TCRdb obtained this table from immuneACCESS and retained in-frame rearrangements with V and J assigned. These tables miss some clones; where compared with another copy, unresolved V genes account for less than half of the shortfall, and the remainder is unexplained. The sample contains more than 40,000 clones, roughly 80% of them found a single time. 6.5% to 9% of the sample rests with the top ten. The chain links TRBV9 with TRBJ1-3; no D gene can be assigned with confidence. This clonotype was obtained from an adult with mismatch repair-deficient cancer. The sequenced sample was peripheral blood, obtained approximately 18 weeks after starting pembrolizumab. In nucleotide form, the sequence is TGTGCCAGCAGCGCAAGCCTTTGGGGAGCAGGAAACACCATATATTTT. This translates into CASSASLWGAGNTIYF.